The T cell receptor beta chain described here comes from a study of graft-versus-host responses after intestinal transplantation. Study background: Following induction with anti-thymocyte globulin, all recipients were given tacrolimus and steroids for about 3 years.

Generated by immunoSEQ multiplex PCR, the TCRdb table keeps only in-frame clones and is missing some. This repertoire shows 75,000 to 100,000 clones, 91% found once; its top ten account for roughly 0.2%. Findings and caveats of the study: Recipient bone marrow held GvH clones, some seen earlier in ileum or blood. Association was observed between peak circulating GvH clone levels and early post-transplant HvG declines.

The V and J ends lost 7 bases and 3 bases respectively, with 16 bases between them. The CDR3 contains 14 residues. Germline V gene data show CDR1 as SGHDT and CDR2 as YYEEEE. With respect to this clone: Its antigen remains unknown.

The sequence came from a human donor who was the organ donor for an intestinal transplant. The J gene is TRBJ1-1, the V gene TRBV5-6, with D possibly TRBD1 on 5 matching bases. The specimen comprised unstimulated CD4+ T cells sorted from spleen or lymph node cells, sampled before transplant. CDR3 residues: CASRPLGLDTEAFF. CDR3 DNA sequence: TGTGCCAGCCGACCCCTGGGGCTGGACACTGAAGCTTTCTTT.